In its sample, the clone carrying this T cell receptor beta chain was seen a few times. Antigen: not known. The ends were cut back, 0 bases at V and 12 bases at J, with 9 bases in the middle. This CDR3 has 13 amino acids. Per germline, CDR1 SGHDN and CDR2 FVKESK. This specimen comes from a study of T cells and Merkel cell carcinoma outcomes. Notes on the study in general: Repertoire plus T-cell density reportedly predicted Merkel cell carcinoma outcomes.

TCRdb's table, derived via immunoSEQ multiplex PCR, lists solely in-frame clones and lacks some. The repertoire consists of approximately 20,000 clones, with roughly 87% occurring once and the leading ten covering 3.1%. The TCR originated in a human donor with Merkel cell carcinoma. Sequencing was carried out using tumor tissue from Merkel cell carcinoma. The chain employs TRBV14 and TRBJ1-6; no definite D call. The chain's CDR3 is CASSQEAKIPLHF. CDR3 nucleotides: TGTGCCAGCAGCCAAGAGGCGAAAATACCCCTCCACTTT.